The 28 T cell receptor beta chains reported below all come from one sample, sequenced in a study of spatial heterogeneity in lung cancer. Time point of the sample: sample taken at primary tumor resection. Frozen PBMC, nontumor lung or tumor provided whole RNA, which was sequenced unsorted. TCRdb processed the 5' RACE reads anew with MiXCR; each CDR3 protein has one entry. The table records just under 1,500 distinct CDR3 sequences, 7.8% of them present only once. The sample was normal lung tissue next to the tumor, taken at surgery. The receptor set was obtained from a female donor with early-stage non-small cell lung cancer.

The chain carries TRBV6-2 or TRBV6-3 and TRBJ2-1, with D uncertain. Trimming removed 1 base at V and 5 bases at J, with 9 bases between. CDR1 and CDR2 (germline): MNHEY, SVGEGT. This CDR3 spans 14 amino acids. As DNA, the CDR3 is TGTGCCAGCAGTTACTTTAGCTATGACAATGAGCAGTTCTTC. Translating gives CASSYFSYDNEQFF.

In its sample, this clonotype ranks as medium-sized. The chain carries TRBV7-2 and TRBJ2-3; 9 bases are shared with TRBD2. Germline-derived CDR1 and CDR2 are SGHTA and FQGNSA. Trimming took 5 bases from V and 4 from J; bases not matched to a gene: 7. The CDR3 totals 15 residues. The CDR3 sequence is CASSQNSGSADTQYF. The DNA for the CDR3 is TGTGCCAGCAGCCAGAATAGCGGGAGCGCAGATACGCAGTATTTT.

By sample share, this clonotype is large (0.1 to 1%). The chain employs TRBV6-6 and TRBJ2-2; either TRBD1 or TRBD2 may fit D (5 bases each). Looked up from germline, CDR1 is MNHNY and CDR2 is SVGAGI (reference sequence). V was shortened by 6 bases and J by 0 bases, with 20 bases between the two germline ends. The CDR3 is 18 amino acids. In nucleotides, the CDR3 is TGTGCCAGCAGACCAACCCGGGACGGCAGCGCGAACACCGGGGAGCTGTTTTTT. This codes for CASRPTRDGSANTGELFF.

Ten or more counts support this clonotype. The chain uses TRBV5-4 and TRBJ1-2; 7 bases line up with TRBD1. Germline V gene data show CDR1 as SGHNT and CDR2 as YYREEE (reference sequence). The CDR3 length is 13 residues. The J segment lost 8 bases and the V segment lost 4 bases, leaving 8 bases of the junction unmatched. In DNA form, the CDR3 reads TGTGCCAGCAGCCTTTACAGGGGCGAAGGCTACACCTTC. Translation gives CASSLYRGEGYTF.

This clonotype qualifies as large. The chain carries TRBV6-2 or TRBV6-3 and TRBJ1-2; TRBD1 matches 7 bases. The J segment lost 3 bases and the V segment lost 2 bases, leaving 12 bases of the junction unmatched. This CDR3 has 17 amino acids. Germline assignment: CDR1 MNHEY and CDR2 SVGEGT. As DNA, the CDR3 is TGTGCCAGCAGTTACAAGGTCCCGGGACAGAGTTACTATGGCTACACCTTC. As protein: CASSYKVPGQSYYGYTF.

By share of the sample, this clonotype is medium-sized. The J gene is TRBJ2-2, the V gene TRBV5-4; tentatively, D is TRBD1 (5 bases). V lost 3 bases and J 1 base, leaving 10 bases between the germline ends. Germline loops: CDR1 SGHNT, CDR2 YYREEE (reference sequence). The CDR3 has 15 residues. CDR3 in DNA: TGTGCCAGCAGCTATATTCAGGGGAACACCGGGGAGCTGTTTTTT. Its translation is CASSYIQGNTGELFF. Drawing the rest from reference TRBV5-4 and TRBJ2-2, the complete variable domain is ETGVTQSPTHLIKTRGQQVTLRCSSQSGHNTVSWYQQALGQGPQFIFQYYREEENGRGNFPPRFSGLQFPNYSSELNVNALELDDSALYLCASSYIQGNTGELFFGEGSRLTVL.

Relative to its sample, this clonotype is medium-sized. The chain employs TRBV5-6 and TRBJ1-5; unclear D gene. Germline V CDR1 and CDR2: SGHDT, YYEEEE. The CDR3 extends over 13 amino acids. The ends were cut back, 1 base at V and 6 bases at J, with 8 bases in the middle. The CDR3 nucleotides are TGTGCCAGCAGCTTGTCGGTCGCTCAGCCCCAGCATTTT. Translating it yields CASSLSVAQPQHF.

This clonotype is classed as large. The rearrangement uses TRBV30 and TRBJ1-1, with TRBD1 as a possible D gene (6 bases). CDR3 length: 13 residues. Trimming left V 5 bases short and J 5 bases short, with 15 bases between. Germline-derived CDR1 and CDR2 are GTSNPN and SVGIG (reference sequence). CDR3 sequence reads: CAWRYQGGTEAFF. The CDR3 region has the DNA TGTGCCTGGCGGTATCAAGGGGGGACTGAAGCTTTCTTT.

This clonotype ranks as medium-sized (0.01 to 0.1%). The chain employs TRBV4-3 and TRBJ1-5; a weak D match, TRBD1 (6 bases). This CDR3 spans 15 amino acids. Germline V gives CDR1 LGHNA, CDR2 YSLEER. Trimming stripped 4 bases from V and 5 bases from J, with 15 bases between. The CDR3 coding sequence is TGCGCCAGCAGCCGGCGTACAGGGTCCGATCAGCCCCAGCATTTT. This sequence encodes CASSRRTGSDQPQHF.

This clonotype ranks as medium-sized. The V and J genes are TRBV6-1 and TRBJ2-7; the match to TRBD1 covers 9 bases. This CDR3 spans 12 amino acids. V lost 7 bases and J lost 7; bases outside the gene matches: 5. The germline V gene has CDR1 MNHNS and CDR2 SASEGT. The CDR3 sequence is CASTLTGGEQYF. The DNA for the CDR3 is TGTGCCAGCACCTTGACAGGGGGGGAGCAGTACTTC.

The sample holds a few counts of this clonotype. This chain connects TRBV27 to TRBJ2-3, with D possibly TRBD1 on 7 matching bases. This CDR3 comprises 16 residues. CDR1 is MNHEY and CDR2 is SMNVEV in the germline V gene (reference sequence). The ends were cut back, 4 bases at V and 3 bases at J, with 17 bases in the middle. The CDR3 DNA reads as TGTGCCAGCAGTTCACTTCAGGGGGGAGGTACAGATACGCAGTATTTT. This translates into CASSSLQGGGTDTQYF.

This clonotype counts as medium-sized. V gene TRBV29-1 combines with J gene TRBJ2-7, with D possibly being TRBD2 (5 bases). The CDR3 has 13 residues. The germline CDR1 and CDR2 sequences are SQVTM and ANQGSEA. V shed 4 bases and J shed 4 bases, with 14 bases lying between them. DNA for the CDR3: TGCAGCGTTGTAGAGGGAGTGGGTTACGAGCAGTACTTC. Amino acid sequence: CSVVEGVGYEQYF.

This clonotype was picked up a small number of times. The junction differs from germline at one of its ends, possibly a read error. This CDR3 is CANGQDPFGYYGYTF. The CDR3 bases are TGTGCTAATGGTCAAGACCCCTTTGGGTACTATGGCTACACCTTC. The V call is TRBV12-5, the J call TRBJ1-2; no reliable D call. Germline V gene lookup returns CDR1 LGHNT and CDR2 FRNRAP. The CDR3 length is 15 residues.

By share, this clonotype ranks as medium-sized. The rearrangement uses TRBV6-5 and TRBJ2-1; 11 bases line up with TRBD2. Germline CDR1 and CDR2: MNHEY and SVGAGI. This CDR3 spans 15 amino acids. Unmatched junction bases numbered 6, after V lost 6 bases and J lost 5 bases. The CDR3 here is CASSPLAGGHNEQFF. The CDR3 nucleotides read TGTGCCAGCAGCCCCTTAGCGGGAGGGCACAATGAGCAGTTCTTC.

By sample fraction, this clonotype is medium-sized. The chain carries TRBV27 and TRBJ2-1; no definite D call. Germline V lookup: CDR1 MNHEY, CDR2 SMNVEV (reference sequence). The V gene lost 6 bases and the J gene lost 10 bases, with 13 bases spanning the gap. The CDR3 runs 12 residues. CDR3 protein: CASSRERSEQFF. The CDR3 nucleotides read TGTGCCAGCAGCCGCGAGCGCTCCGAGCAGTTCTTC.

This clonotype ranks as large (0.1 to 1%). The V call is TRBV12-3 or TRBV12-4, the J call TRBJ2-5; 7 nucleotides match TRBD2. This CDR3 region has 16 residues. The junction had 15 bases not matched to a gene; V was cut back by 7 bases and J by 4 bases. The CDR3 sequence is CASNPREGSLGETQYF. CDR3 sequence (DNA): TGTGCCAGCAATCCTAGGGAGGGCTCTCTAGGAGAGACCCAGTACTTC.

This clonotype was seen only a few times. The chain employs TRBV12-3 or TRBV12-4 and TRBJ2-1; 7 nucleotides align to TRBD1. After removal of 3 bases from V and 7 bases from J, the junction contained 3 bases not matched to a gene. The CDR3 totals 13 residues. The CDR3 DNA follows: TGTGCCAGCAGTTTCTTACAGGGGAATGAGCAGTTCTTC. This encodes CASSFLQGNEQFF.

This clonotype was observed a handful of times. The V and J genes are TRBV10-3 and TRBJ2-7, with a possible D match to TRBD2 (7 bases). Trimming took 10 bases from V and 3 from J, leaving 19 bases between them. CDR1 is ENHRY, CDR2 SYGVKD, per germline. The CDR3 covers 14 residues. This CDR3 is CASAGAAENYEQYF. DNA for the CDR3: TGTGCCAGCGCGGGGGCAGCGGAGAACTACGAGCAGTACTTC.

By proportion, this clonotype is medium-sized (0.01 to 0.1%). The V gene is TRBV29-1, the J gene TRBJ1-2, with 8 bases aligning to TRBD1. The CDR3 has 14 amino acids. V shed 2 bases, J shed 3 bases, and the junction held 5 bases outside the gene matches. Germline V gene lookup returns CDR1 SQVTM and CDR2 ANQGSEA. The CDR3 here is CSVERPGGDYGYTF. The CDR3 coding sequence is TGCAGCGTTGAAAGGCCAGGGGGCGACTATGGCTACACCTTC.

By its share, this clonotype is large. The chain uses TRBV10-1 and TRBJ2-5; possible D gene TRBD1, 5 bases. The CDR3 is 14 amino acids. CDR1 WNHNN and CDR2 SYGVQD come from the germline V gene (reference sequence). The V end was cut by 0 bases, the J end by 2 bases, with 7 bases between. The CDR3 loop reads CASSESSGQETQYF. The DNA for the CDR3 is TGCGCCAGCAGTGAGTCGTCAGGGCAAGAGACCCAGTACTTC.

The chain has TRBV29-1 and TRBJ2-1, with D tentatively TRBD1 or TRBD2 (5 bases each). This CDR3 comprises 21 residues. With 6 bases removed from V and 3 bases from J, the gap between germline ends came to 36 bases. Germline CDR1 and CDR2: SQVTM and ANQGSEA. CDR3 region: CSVEGEPGPTRRIYLYNEQFF. The CDR3, as DNA: TGCAGCGTAGAGGGAGAACCGGGACCCACACGGAGAATTTACCTCTACAATGAGCAGTTCTTC.

This clonotype is deemed medium-sized. This chain links TRBV29-1 with TRBJ2-3, with 12 bases aligning to TRBD2. Trimming took 5 bases from V and 2 from J; bases not matched to a gene: 5. Germline CDR1 SQVTM, CDR2 ANQGSEA. The CDR3 sequence is 15 residues long. CDR3 amino acids: CSVRGLAGSTDTQYF. CDR3 nucleotide sequence: TGCAGCGTTCGCGGACTAGCGGGGTCCACAGATACGCAGTATTTT.

This clonotype is large (0.1 to 1%) in the sample. The rearrangement joins TRBV12-5 to TRBJ1-1, with D unresolved. Per germline, CDR1 LGHNT and CDR2 FRNRAP. Trimming pared 2 bases from V and 1 base from J, leaving 5 bases between. This CDR3 comprises 13 residues. The CDR3 DNA reads as TGTGCTAGTGGTTTGATGACGAACACTGAAGCTTTCTTT. Amino acid sequence: CASGLMTNTEAFF.

The chain combines TRBV20-1 with TRBJ2-6, with TRBD2 as a possible D gene (5 bases). This CDR3 has 14 amino acids. CDR1 and CDR2 (germline): DFQATT, SNEGSKA (reference sequence). Between the trimmed V and J ends, which lost 5 bases and 1 base, there was a span of 9 bases. CDR3 sequence reads: CSAERGSGANVLTF. CDR3 nucleotides: TGCAGTGCTGAACGGGGTTCTGGGGCCAACGTCCTGACTTTC.

Relative to its sample, this clonotype is medium-sized. CDR3 residues: CASRAGLFTGELFF. DNA for the CDR3: TGCGCCAGCAGGGCGGGACTTTTCACCGGGGAGCTGTTTTTT. The V and J genes are TRBV5-1 and TRBJ2-2; D possibly corresponds to TRBD2 (6 bases). Trimming left V 5 bases short and J 4 bases short, with 12 bases between. The CDR3 consists of 14 residues. Germline lookup yields CDR1 SGHRS and CDR2 YFSETQ. The entire variable domain, with the rest obtained from reference TRBV5-1 and TRBJ2-2, is as follows: KAGVTQTPRYLIKTRGQQVTLSCSPISGHRSVSWYQQTPGQGLQFLFEYFSETQRNKGNFPGRFSGRQFSNSRSEMNVSTLELGDSALYLCASRAGLFTGELFFGEGSRLTVL.

This clonotype is medium-sized within its sample. The V call is TRBV24-1, the J call TRBJ2-2; D is unresolved. Germline CDR1 reads KGHDR; CDR2 reads SFDVKD. Trimming removed 9 bases at V and 4 bases at J, with 8 bases between. The CDR3 is 12 residues long. In nucleotides, the CDR3 is TGTGCCACCGAGTTGGCCACCGGGGAGCTGTTTTTT. Protein: CATELATGELFF.

This clonotype is categorized as medium-sized. The chain carries TRBV30 and TRBJ2-7, with D possibly called TRBD1 or TRBD2 (5 bases each). This CDR3 comprises 13 residues. The V gene's germline CDR1 is GTSNPN and CDR2 SVGIG (reference sequence). Trimming stripped 4 bases from V and 1 base from J, with 11 bases between. CDR3 in amino acids: CAWNIWGSYEQYF. The CDR3 DNA follows: TGTGCCTGGAACATCTGGGGGTCCTACGAGCAGTACTTC. The full variable domain, rest sourced from reference TRBV30 and TRBJ2-7, is SQTIHQWPATLVQPVGSPLSLECTVEGTSNPNLYWYRQAAGRGLQLLFYSVGIGQISSEVPQNLSASRPQDRQFILSSKKLLLSDSGFYLCAWNIWGSYEQYFGPGTRLTVT.

This clonotype was counted between two and nine times. The chain uses TRBV12-3 or TRBV12-4 and TRBJ2-5, with TRBD2 matching over 11 bases. V dropped 6 bases and J dropped 3; count of bases not matched to a gene: 9. The CDR3 covers 16 residues. CDR3 DNA sequence: TGTGCCAGCAGGGCCGGGACTAGCGGATTAAAAGAGACCCAGTACTTC. It is translated as CASRAGTSGLKETQYF.